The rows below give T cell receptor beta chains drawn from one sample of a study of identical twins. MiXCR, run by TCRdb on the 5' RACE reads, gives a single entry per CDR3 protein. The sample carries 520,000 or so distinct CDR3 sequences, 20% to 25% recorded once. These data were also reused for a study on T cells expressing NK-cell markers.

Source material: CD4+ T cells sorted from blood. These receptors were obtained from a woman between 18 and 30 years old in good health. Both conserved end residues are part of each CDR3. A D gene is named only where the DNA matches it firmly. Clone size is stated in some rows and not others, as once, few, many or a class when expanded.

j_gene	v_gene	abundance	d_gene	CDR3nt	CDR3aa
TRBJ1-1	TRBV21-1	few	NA	TGTGCCAGCAGCAAAGCAGTAGGTCTTCGGACCACATTTAGGAACACTGAAGCTTTCTTT	CASSKAVGLRTTFRNTEAFF
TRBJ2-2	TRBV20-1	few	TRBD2	TGCAGTGCTAGAGACCTACTAGCGGGCGGCGGGGAGCTGTTTTTT	CSARDLLAGGGELFF
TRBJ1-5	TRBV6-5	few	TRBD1	TGTGCCAGCAGTTACTCCACCGGGACAGCATCCAATCAGCCCCAGCATTTT	CASSYSTGTASNQPQHF
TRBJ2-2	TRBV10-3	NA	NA	TGTGTCATCCGAGAAGGGACCTCGGGCGCCGGGGAGCTGTTTTTT	CVIREGTSGAGELFF
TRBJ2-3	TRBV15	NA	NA	TGTGCCACCAATTCGAGGGACAATGCTAAAGATACGCAGTATTTT	CATNSRDNAKDTQYF
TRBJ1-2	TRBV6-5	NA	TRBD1	TGTGCCAGCAGTTACGCGACAGGGGGCGCCGGCTATGGCTACACCTTC	CASSYATGGAGYGYTF
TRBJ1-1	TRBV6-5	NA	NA	TGTGCCAGCAGTTACGGCCCACCGGGGACTTACACTGAAGCTTTCTTT	CASSYGPPGTYTEAFF
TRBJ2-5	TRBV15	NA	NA	TGTGCCACCAGCCCTCGCACAGGGATCGCGGAGACCCAGTACTTC	CATSPRTGIAETQYF
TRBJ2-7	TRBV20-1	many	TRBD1	TGCAGTGCCCCGGCTACGGGACAGGGGGCGAGTCAACAGTACTTC	CSAPATGQGASQQYF
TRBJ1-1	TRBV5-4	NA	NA	TGTGCCAGCAGCTTGGTGGGGAACCTGAACACTGAAGCTTTCTTT	CASSLVGNLNTEAFF
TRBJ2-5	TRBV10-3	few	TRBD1	TGTGCCATCAGGCCAGACAGGGGCGAAGAGACCCAGTACTTC	CAIRPDRGEETQYF
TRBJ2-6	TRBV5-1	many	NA	TGCGCCAGCAGCTTCCTGACCTCTGGGGCCAACGTCCTGACTTTC	CASSFLTSGANVLTF
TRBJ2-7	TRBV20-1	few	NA	TGCAGTGCCAGCGCTAACACCCACGAGCAGTACTTC	CSASANTHEQYF
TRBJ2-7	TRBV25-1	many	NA	TGTGCCGGAACCGGGGCCTACGACGAGCAGTACTTC	CAGTGAYDEQYF
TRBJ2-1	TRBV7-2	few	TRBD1	TGTGCCAGCAGCCTACAGGGGGCGTGGTACAATGAGCAGTTCTTC	CASSLQGAWYNEQFF
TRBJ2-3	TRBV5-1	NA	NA	TGCGCCAGCAGCAAGGACAGCACAGATACGCAGTATTTT	CASSKDSTDTQYF
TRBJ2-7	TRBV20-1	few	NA	TGCAGTGCTAGTAGGACAGTCTCCTACGAGCAGTACTTC	CSASRTVSYEQYF
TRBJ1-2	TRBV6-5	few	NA	TGTGCCAGCAGTTACTCGACGGGGGGCTATGGCTACACCTTC	CASSYSTGGYGYTF
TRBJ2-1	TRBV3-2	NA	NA	TGTGCCAGCAGCAAAGAGGTCCGTGGGAGCCACTTACACAATGAGCAGTTCTTC	CASSKEVRGSHLHNEQFF
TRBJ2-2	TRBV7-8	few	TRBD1	TGTGCCAGCAGCTCGGACAGGGTGGGCACCGGGGAGCTGTTTTTT	CASSSDRVGTGELFF
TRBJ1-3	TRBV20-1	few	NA	TGCAGTGTGGACCCGGGGAGCGGAAACACCATATATTTT	CSVDPGSGNTIYF
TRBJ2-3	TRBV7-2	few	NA	TGTGCCAGCAGCCCGTCGACAGGAGATACGCAGTATTTT	CASSPSTGDTQYF
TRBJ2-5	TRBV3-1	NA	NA	TGTGCCAGCAGCTCCCTCGGGCATCCCCAGTACTTC	CASSSLGHPQYF
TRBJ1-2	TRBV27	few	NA	TGTGCCAGCAGTTTACGCGGCCTGAGCTACACCTTC	CASSLRGLSYTF
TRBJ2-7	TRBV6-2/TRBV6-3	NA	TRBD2	TGTGCCAGCAGTTACTCTCTAGCGGGGGGCTACGAGCAGTACTTC	CASSYSLAGGYEQYF
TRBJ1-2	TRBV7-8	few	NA	TGTGCCAGCAGCTTAAAGACATCCGCGGGTGGCTACACCTTC	CASSLKTSAGGYTF
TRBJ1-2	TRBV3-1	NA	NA	TGTGCCAGCAGCCGGAACGGACACAACTATGGCTACACCTTC	CASSRNGHNYGYTF
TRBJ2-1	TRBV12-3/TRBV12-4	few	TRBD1	TGTGCCAGCAGTTCGTGGGGACAGGGGCGGAACAATGAGCAGTTCTTC	CASSSWGQGRNNEQFF
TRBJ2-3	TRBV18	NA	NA	TGTGCCAGCTCACCCTCGGTTGCGGAGCTTTACACAGATACGCAGTATTTT	CASSPSVAELYTDTQYF
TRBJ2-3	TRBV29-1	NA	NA	TGCAGCGTGTCCCCCGGTATACAGTATTTT	CSVSPGIQYF
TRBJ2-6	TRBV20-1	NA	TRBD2	TGCAGTGCATTAGCGGGAGCTGGGGCCAACGTCCTGACTTTC	CSALAGAGANVLTF
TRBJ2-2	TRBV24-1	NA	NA	TGTGCCACCAGTGAAGGGGGACTCGCGAACACCGGGGAGCTGTTTTTT	CATSEGGLANTGELFF
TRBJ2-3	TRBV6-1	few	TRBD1	TGTGCCAGCACCCGGACAGGGACACCTGGAGATACGCAGTATTTT	CASTRTGTPGDTQYF
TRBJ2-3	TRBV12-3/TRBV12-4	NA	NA	TGTGCCAGCAGTTTATCGACCCATGGCACAGATACGCAGTATTTT	CASSLSTHGTDTQYF
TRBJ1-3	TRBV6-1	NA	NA	TGTGCCAGCAGTCTTTCGCGGTCAGGTGGAAACACCATATATTTT	CASSLSRSGGNTIYF
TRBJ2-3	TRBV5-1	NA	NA	TGCGCCAGCAGCTATTCAGCAGATACGCAGTATTTT	CASSYSADTQYF
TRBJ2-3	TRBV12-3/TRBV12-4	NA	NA	TGTGCCAGCAGTTTATCCCTAGGGGAAAGTACGCAGTATTTT	CASSLSLGESTQYF
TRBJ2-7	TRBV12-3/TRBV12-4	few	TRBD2	TGTGCCAGCAGTACCGGACTAGGCGGCGAGCAGTACTTC	CASSTGLGGEQYF
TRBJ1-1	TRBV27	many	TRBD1	TGTGCCAGCAGTTCGTACGGACAGGGGGCGCTCACTGAAGCTTTCTTT	CASSSYGQGALTEAFF
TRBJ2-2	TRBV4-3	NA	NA	TGCGCCAGCAGCCAAGCCATGGGAACCGGGGAGCTGTTTTTT	CASSQAMGTGELFF
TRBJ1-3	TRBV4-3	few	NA	TGCGCCAGCAGCCAAGAGGCCGGGAGAGGCTCTGGAAACACCATATATTTT	CASSQEAGRGSGNTIYF
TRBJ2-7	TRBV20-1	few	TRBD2	TGCAGTGCGGGCGAGCGGGGGGCTTCCTACGAGCAGTACTTC	CSAGERGASYEQYF